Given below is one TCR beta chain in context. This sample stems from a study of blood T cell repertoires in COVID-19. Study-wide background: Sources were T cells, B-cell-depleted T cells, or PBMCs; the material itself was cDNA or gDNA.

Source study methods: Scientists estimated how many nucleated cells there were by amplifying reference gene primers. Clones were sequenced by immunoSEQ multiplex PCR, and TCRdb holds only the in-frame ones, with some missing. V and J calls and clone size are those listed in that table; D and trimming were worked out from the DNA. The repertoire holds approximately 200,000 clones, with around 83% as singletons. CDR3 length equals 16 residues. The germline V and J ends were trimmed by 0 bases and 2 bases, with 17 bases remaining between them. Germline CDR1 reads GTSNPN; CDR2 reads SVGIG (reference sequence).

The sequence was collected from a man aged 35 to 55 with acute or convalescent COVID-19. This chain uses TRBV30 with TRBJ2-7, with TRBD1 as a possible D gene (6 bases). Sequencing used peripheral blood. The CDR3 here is CAWSVLSRQDTYEQYF. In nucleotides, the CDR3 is TGTGCCTGGAGTGTACTGTCCCGACAGGATACCTACGAGCAGTACTTC.